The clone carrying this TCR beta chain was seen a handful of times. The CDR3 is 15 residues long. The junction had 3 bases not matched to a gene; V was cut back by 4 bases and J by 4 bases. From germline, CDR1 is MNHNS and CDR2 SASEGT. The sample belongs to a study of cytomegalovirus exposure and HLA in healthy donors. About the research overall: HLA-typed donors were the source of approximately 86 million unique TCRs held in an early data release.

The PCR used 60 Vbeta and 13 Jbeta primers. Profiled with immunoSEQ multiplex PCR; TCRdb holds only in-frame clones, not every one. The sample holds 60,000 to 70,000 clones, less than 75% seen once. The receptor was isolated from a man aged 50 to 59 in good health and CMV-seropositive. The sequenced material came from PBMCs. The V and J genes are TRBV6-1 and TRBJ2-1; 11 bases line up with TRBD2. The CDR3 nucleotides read TGTGCCAGCAGTGTGGGACTAGCGGAATACAATGAGCAGTTCTTC. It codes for CASSVGLAEYNEQFF.